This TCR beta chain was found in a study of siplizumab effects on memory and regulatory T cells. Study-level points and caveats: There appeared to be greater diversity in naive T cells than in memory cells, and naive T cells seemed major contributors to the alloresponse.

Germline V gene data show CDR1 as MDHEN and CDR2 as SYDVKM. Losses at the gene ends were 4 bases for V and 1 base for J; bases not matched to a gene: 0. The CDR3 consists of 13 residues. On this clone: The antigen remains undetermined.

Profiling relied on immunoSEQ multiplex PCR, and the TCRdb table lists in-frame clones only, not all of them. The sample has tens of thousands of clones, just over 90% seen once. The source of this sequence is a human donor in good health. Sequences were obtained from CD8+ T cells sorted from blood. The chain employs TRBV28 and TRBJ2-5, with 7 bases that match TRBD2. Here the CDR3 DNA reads TGTGCCAGCAGTTGGGGGGGCCAAGAGACCCAGTACTTC. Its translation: CASSWGGQETQYF. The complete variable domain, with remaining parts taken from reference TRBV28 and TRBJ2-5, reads DVKVTQSSRYLVKRTGEKVFLECVQDMDHENMFWYRQDPGLGLRLIYFSYDVKMKEKGDIPEGYSVSREKKERFSLILESASTNQTSMYLCASSWGGQETQYFGPGTRLLVL.